The 6 T cell receptor beta chains reported below all come from one sample, sequenced in a study of T cells in Graves' hyperthyroidism and ophthalmopathy. TCR beta CDR3 regions were amplified from RNA. The TCR CDR3 first-round RT-PCR relied on the HTBI primer set. TCRdb redid the calling of the multiplex PCR reads with MiXCR, one entry per CDR3 protein. The sample carries around 620,000 distinct CDR3 sequences, about 17% recorded once. The sequencing sample was made of blood. The receptors shown here come from a woman in her twenties or thirties with Graves' hyperthyroidism.

This clonotype was found many times. The rearrangement uses TRBV19 and TRBJ2-7; D is perhaps TRBD2 (6 bases). The CDR3 spans 12 residues. V shed 5 bases and J shed 5 bases, with 10 bases lying between them. Germline V CDR1 and CDR2: LNHDA, SQIVND (reference sequence). CDR3 DNA: TGTGCCAGTAGTGATAGGGAGGACGAGCAGTACTTC. Amino acids: CASSDREDEQYF.

This clonotype occurred many times. This chain connects TRBV11-2 to TRBJ2-5; D not certain. Between the trimmed V and J ends, which lost 8 bases and 4 bases, there was a span of 11 bases. The CDR3 spans 12 residues. The V gene's germline CDR1 is SGHAT and CDR2 FQNNGV. CDR3 loop: CASDELTETQYF. Here the CDR3 DNA reads TGTGCCAGCGACGAGCTAACAGAGACCCAGTACTTC.

The chain couples TRBV20-1 to TRBJ2-1; tentative D call: TRBD2 (5 bases). Trimming pared 0 bases from V and 0 bases from J, leaving 12 bases between. Germline V gene sequence: CDR1 DFQATT, CDR2 SNEGSKA (reference sequence). There are 16 residues in the CDR3. The CDR3 DNA reads as TGCAGTGCTAGAGACCTCGTAGGGAGCTCCTACAATGAGCAGTTCTTC. This codes for CSARDLVGSSYNEQFF.

This clonotype was detected once. The J gene is TRBJ2-1, the V gene TRBV7-2, with TRBD2 matching 11 bases. The junction had 16 bases not matched to a gene; V was cut back by 1 base and J by 5 bases. The germline V gene has CDR1 SGHTA and CDR2 FQGNSA. The CDR3 loop spans 20 amino acids. For the CDR3, the DNA is TGTGCCAGCAGCTTAGTAGGCAGGGCACTAGCGGGAGTCATGAACAATGAGCAGTTCTTC. Amino acid sequence: CASSLVGRALAGVMNNEQFF.

This clonotype has a handful of counts. The V gene is TRBV12-3 or TRBV12-4, the J gene TRBJ2-2, with D perhaps matching TRBD1 (5 bases). This CDR3 contains 15 residues. Trimming cost V 4 bases and J 6 bases, with 15 bases left between them. The CDR3 reads CASSSVGAHAGELFF. The CDR3 DNA follows: TGTGCCAGCAGTTCGGTAGGGGCCCATGCCGGGGAGCTGTTTTTT.

There are many counts of this clonotype. V gene TRBV13 combines with J gene TRBJ2-7; 9 bases line up with TRBD1. This CDR3 is 16 amino acids long. Per germline, CDR1 PRHDT and CDR2 FYEKMQ (reference sequence). The junction had 11 bases not matched to a gene; V was cut back by 2 bases and J by 6 bases. The CDR3 is CASSLSQWDRESEQYF. The CDR3 nucleotides read TGTGCCAGCAGCTTATCCCAGTGGGACAGGGAGTCCGAGCAGTACTTC. Together with reference TRBV13 and TRBJ2-7, the CDR3 gives the full variable domain: AAGVIQSPRHLIKEKRETATLKCYPIPRHDTVYWYQQGPGQDPQFLISFYEKMQSDKGSIPDRFSAQQFSDYHSELNMSSLELGDSALYFCASSLSQWDRESEQYFGPGTRLTVT.